One and the same sample provided the 5 T cell receptor beta chains below, sequenced in a study of Graves' ophthalmopathy and Graves' hyperthyroidism. Amplification from RNA transcripts yielded the TCR beta CDR3 regions. An opening RT-PCR round employed HTBI primers and preceded a second-round multiplex PCR. TCRdb reprocessed the multiplex PCR reads with MiXCR, giving one entry per CDR3 protein. The top ten hold 9% to 15% of the sample, which has a few hundred thousand distinct CDR3 sequences, 15% to 20% seen once. Sequencing was performed on peripheral blood. The receptors were gathered from an adult man with Graves' ophthalmopathy.

This clonotype was seen repeatedly, ten times or more. The chain couples TRBV5-1 to TRBJ2-7, with D possibly TRBD2 on 6 matching bases. The CDR3 runs to 14 residues. The germline V and J ends were trimmed by 2 bases and 7 bases, with 16 bases remaining between them. From germline, CDR1 is SGHRS and CDR2 YFSETQ. The CDR3 DNA follows: TGCGCCAGCAGCTTACGCGGGGTCGGAGGGGAGCAGTACTTC. Its translation: CASSLRGVGGEQYF.

This clonotype has ten or more counts. The rearrangement uses TRBV28 and TRBJ1-1; 8 bases map to TRBD1. The CDR3 totals 14 residues. Germline CDR1 and CDR2: MDHEN and SYDVKM. The trim removed 4 bases at V and 8 bases at J, leaving 9 bases unmatched. This CDR3 is CASSSTLTGEEAFF. DNA of the CDR3: TGTGCCAGCAGTTCTACCTTGACAGGGGAAGAAGCTTTCTTT.

This clonotype was seen ten or more times. This rearrangement joins TRBV29-1 to TRBJ2-5; TRBD2 matches at 8 bases. CDR3 length: 13 amino acids. The germline V gene has CDR1 SQVTM and CDR2 ANQGSEA. V lost 7 bases and J lost 1; bases outside the gene matches: 5. CDR3 nucleotide sequence: TGCAGCGCCGGGGGGGGCTCCCAAGAGACCCAGTACTTC. Amino acids: CSAGGGSQETQYF.

This clonotype was seen ten or more times. This chain connects TRBV6-1 to TRBJ1-5; possible D gene TRBD1, 5 bases. Between the trimmed V and J ends, which lost 6 bases and 7 bases, there was a span of 16 bases. This CDR3 is 14 amino acids long. Germline assignment: CDR1 MNHNS and CDR2 SASEGT. The CDR3 DNA is TGTGCCAGCAGCCTCCTTCAGGGACTACAGCCCCAGCATTTT. It specifies CASSLLQGLQPQHF.

This clonotype came up many times. The chain uses TRBV29-1 and TRBJ1-2; 9 bases agree with TRBD1. Losses at the gene ends were 7 bases for V and 2 bases for J; bases not matched to a gene: 17. Germline V gene lookup returns CDR1 SQVTM and CDR2 ANQGSEA. The CDR3 is 17 residues long. The CDR3 bases are TGCAGCGATATGTCCCGGGACAGGGATAGCCCGAACTATGGCTACACCTTC. As protein: CSDMSRDRDSPNYGYTF.